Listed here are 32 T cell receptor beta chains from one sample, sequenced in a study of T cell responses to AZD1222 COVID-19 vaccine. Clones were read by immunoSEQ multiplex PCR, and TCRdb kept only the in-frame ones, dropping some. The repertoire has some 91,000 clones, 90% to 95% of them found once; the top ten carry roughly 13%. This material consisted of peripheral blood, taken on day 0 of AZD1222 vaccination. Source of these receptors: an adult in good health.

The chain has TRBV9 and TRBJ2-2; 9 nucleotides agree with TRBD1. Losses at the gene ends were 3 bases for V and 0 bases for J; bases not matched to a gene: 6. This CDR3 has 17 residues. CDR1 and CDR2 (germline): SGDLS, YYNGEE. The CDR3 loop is CASSEPGTGSNTGELFF. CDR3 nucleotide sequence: TGTGCCAGCAGCGAACCCGGGACAGGGTCGAACACCGGGGAGCTGTTTTTT.

The CDR3 sequence: CASSVGLRENTEAFF. CDR3 bases: TGTGCCAGCAGCGTAGGGTTGAGAGAGAACACTGAAGCTTTCTTT. The chain employs TRBV9 and TRBJ1-1; no reliable D call. The CDR3 sequence is 15 residues long. V shed 0 bases and J shed 1 base, with 10 bases lying between them. The germline CDR1 and CDR2 sequences are SGDLS and YYNGEE. Variable domain in full (rest from reference TRBV9 and TRBJ1-1): DSGVTQTPKHLITATGQRVTLRCSPRSGDLSVYWYQQSLDQGLQFLIQYYNGEERAKGNILERFSAQQFPDLHSELNLSSLELGDSALYFCASSVGLRENTEAFFGQGTRLTVV.

In DNA form, the CDR3 reads TGTGCCAGCAGTTTGTCTGGGGCCAACGTCCTGACTTTC. It is translated as CASSLSGANVLTF. The chain joins TRBV27 to TRBJ2-6, with D unresolved. CDR3 size: 13 residues. From germline, CDR1 is MNHEY and CDR2 SMNVEV (reference sequence). Trimming left V 3 bases short and J 1 base short, with 1 base between.

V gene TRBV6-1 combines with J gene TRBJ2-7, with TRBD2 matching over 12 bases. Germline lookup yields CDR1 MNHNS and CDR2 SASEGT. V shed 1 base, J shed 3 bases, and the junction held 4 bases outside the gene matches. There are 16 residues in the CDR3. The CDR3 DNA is TGTGCCAGCAGTGAAGGACTAGCGGGGGCCTACTACGAGCAGTACTTC. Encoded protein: CASSEGLAGAYYEQYF.

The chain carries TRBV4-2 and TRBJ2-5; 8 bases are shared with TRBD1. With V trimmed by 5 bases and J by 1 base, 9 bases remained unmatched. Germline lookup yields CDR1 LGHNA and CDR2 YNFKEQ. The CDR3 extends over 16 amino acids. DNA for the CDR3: TGTGCCAGCAGCTTAGGACAGGGAAGCCTCCAAGAGACCCAGTACTTC. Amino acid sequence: CASSLGQGSLQETQYF.

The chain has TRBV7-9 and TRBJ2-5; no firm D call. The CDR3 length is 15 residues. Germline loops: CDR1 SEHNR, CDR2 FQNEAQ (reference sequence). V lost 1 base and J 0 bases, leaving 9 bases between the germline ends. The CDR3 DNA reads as TGTGCCAGCAGCTTAGGATGGCAGTACCAAGAGACCCAGTACTTC. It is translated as CASSLGWQYQETQYF.

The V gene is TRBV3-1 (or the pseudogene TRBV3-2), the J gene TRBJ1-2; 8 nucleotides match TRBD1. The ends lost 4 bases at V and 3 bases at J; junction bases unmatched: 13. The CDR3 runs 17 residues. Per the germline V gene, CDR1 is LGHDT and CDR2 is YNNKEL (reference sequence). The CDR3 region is CASSRSLPGQEYYGYTF. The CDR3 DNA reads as TGTGCCAGCAGCCGAAGCCTACCGGGACAGGAGTACTATGGCTACACCTTC.

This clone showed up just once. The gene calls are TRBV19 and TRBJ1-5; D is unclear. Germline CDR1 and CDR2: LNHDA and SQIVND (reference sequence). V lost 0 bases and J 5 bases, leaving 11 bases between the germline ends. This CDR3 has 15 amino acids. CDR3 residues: CASSIDHLKHQPQHF. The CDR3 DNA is TGTGCCAGTAGTATAGACCACCTAAAACATCAGCCCCAGCATTTT.

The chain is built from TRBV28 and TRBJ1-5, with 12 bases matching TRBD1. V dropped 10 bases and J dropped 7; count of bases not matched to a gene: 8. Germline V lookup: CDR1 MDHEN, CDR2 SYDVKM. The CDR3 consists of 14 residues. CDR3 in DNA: TGTGCCATTAGGGACAGGGGGCAAGGACAGCCCCAGCATTTT. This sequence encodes CAIRDRGQGQPQHF.

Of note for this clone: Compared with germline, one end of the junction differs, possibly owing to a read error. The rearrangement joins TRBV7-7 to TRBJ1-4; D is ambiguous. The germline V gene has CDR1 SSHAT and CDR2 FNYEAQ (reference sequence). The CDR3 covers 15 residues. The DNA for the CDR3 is TGTGCTAGCAGCACCCCCACCTACCGTAGTGAAAAACTGTTTTTT. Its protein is CASSTPTYRSEKLFF.

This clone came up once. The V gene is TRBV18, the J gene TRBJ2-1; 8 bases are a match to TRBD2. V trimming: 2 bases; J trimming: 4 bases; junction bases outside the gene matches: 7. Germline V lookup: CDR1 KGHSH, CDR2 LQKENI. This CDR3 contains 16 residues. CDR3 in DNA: TGTGCCAGCTCACCAGGGACTAGGGTCCTTTACAATGAGCAGTTCTTC. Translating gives CASSPGTRVLYNEQFF.

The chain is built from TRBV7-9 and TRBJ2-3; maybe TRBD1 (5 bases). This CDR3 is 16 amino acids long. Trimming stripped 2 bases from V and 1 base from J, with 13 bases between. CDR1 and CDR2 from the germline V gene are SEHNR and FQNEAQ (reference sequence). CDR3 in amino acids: CASSLRDSLRTDTQYF. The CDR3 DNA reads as TGTGCCAGCAGCTTAAGAGACAGTTTGCGCACAGATACGCAGTATTTT.

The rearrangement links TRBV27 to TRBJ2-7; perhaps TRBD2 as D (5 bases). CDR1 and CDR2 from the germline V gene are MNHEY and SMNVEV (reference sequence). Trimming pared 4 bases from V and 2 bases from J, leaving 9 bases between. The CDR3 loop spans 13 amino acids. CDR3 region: CASSSGFPYEQYF. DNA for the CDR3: TGTGCCAGCAGTTCGGGATTTCCCTACGAGCAGTACTTC.

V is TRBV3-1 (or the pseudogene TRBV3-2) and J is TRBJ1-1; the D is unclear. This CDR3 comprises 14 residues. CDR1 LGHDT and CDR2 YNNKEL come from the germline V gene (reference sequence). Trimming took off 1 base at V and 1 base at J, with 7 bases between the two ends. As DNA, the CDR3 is TGTGCCAGCAGCCAAGTCCGGCCGAACACTGAAGCTTTCTTT. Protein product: CASSQVRPNTEAFF.

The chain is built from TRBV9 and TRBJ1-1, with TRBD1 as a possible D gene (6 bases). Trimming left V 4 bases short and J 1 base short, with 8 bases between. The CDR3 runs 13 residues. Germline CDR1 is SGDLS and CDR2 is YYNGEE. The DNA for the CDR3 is TGTGCCAGCAGCCACAGGGCGAACACTGAAGCTTTCTTT. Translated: CASSHRANTEAFF.

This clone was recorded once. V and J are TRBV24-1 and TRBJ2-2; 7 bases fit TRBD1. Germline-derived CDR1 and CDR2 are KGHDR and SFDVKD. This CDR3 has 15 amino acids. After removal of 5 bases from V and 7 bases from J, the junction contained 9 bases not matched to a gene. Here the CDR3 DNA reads TGTGCCACCAGTGCACGGGACAGACGTGACGGGGAGCTGTTTTTT. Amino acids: CATSARDRRDGELFF.

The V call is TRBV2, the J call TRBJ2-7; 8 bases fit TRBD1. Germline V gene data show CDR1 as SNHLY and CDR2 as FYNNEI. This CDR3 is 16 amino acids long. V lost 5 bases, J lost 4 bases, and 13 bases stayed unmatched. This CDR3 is CASSPYPTGVSYEQYF. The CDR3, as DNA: TGTGCCAGCAGTCCTTACCCGACAGGGGTCTCTTACGAGCAGTACTTC. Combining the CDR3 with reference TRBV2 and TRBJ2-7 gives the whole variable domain EPEVTQTPSHQVTQMGQEVILRCVPISNHLYFYWYRQILGQKVEFLVSFYNNEISEKSEIFDDQFSVERPDGSNFTLKIRSTKLEDSAMYFCASSPYPTGVSYEQYFGPGTRLTVT.

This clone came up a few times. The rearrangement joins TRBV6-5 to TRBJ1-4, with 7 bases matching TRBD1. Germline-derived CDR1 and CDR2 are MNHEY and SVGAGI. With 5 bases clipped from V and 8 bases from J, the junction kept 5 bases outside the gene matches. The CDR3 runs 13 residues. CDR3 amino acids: CASSRQGWEKLFF. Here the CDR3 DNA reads TGTGCCAGCAGTCGACAGGGTTGGGAAAAACTGTTTTTT.

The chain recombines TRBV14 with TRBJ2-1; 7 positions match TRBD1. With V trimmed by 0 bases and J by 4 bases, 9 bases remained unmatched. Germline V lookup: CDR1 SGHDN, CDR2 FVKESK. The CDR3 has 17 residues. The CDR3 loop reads CASSQERWDRAYNEQFF. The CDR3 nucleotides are TGTGCCAGCAGCCAAGAGAGGTGGGACAGAGCTTACAATGAGCAGTTCTTC.

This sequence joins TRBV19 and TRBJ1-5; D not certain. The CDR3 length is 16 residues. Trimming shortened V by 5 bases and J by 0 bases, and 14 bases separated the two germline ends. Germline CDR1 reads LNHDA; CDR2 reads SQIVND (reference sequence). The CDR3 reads CASSATENYSNQPQHF. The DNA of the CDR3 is TGTGCCAGTAGTGCTACAGAGAACTATAGCAATCAGCCCCAGCATTTT.

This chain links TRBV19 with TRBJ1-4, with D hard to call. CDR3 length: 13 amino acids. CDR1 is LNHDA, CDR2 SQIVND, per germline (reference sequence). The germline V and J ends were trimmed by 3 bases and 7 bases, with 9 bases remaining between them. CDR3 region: CASSIAAPEKLFF. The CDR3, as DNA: TGTGCCAGTAGTATCGCGGCTCCTGAAAAACTGTTTTTT.

CDR3 region: CASSIGKAGELFF. The CDR3 nucleotides are TGTGCCAGCAGCATCGGGAAAGCCGGGGAGCTGTTTTTT. The chain carries TRBV7-8 and TRBJ2-2, with D possibly matching TRBD2 (5 bases). V lost 5 bases and J lost 6, with 10 bases in between. From germline, CDR1 is SGHVS and CDR2 FQNEAQ. The CDR3 totals 13 residues.

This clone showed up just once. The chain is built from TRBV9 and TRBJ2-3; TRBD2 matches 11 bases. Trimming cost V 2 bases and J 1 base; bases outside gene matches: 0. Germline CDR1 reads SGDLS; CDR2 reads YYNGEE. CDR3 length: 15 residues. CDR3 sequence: CASSVGLAGTDTQYF. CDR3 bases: TGTGCCAGCAGCGTGGGACTAGCGGGCACAGATACGCAGTATTTT.

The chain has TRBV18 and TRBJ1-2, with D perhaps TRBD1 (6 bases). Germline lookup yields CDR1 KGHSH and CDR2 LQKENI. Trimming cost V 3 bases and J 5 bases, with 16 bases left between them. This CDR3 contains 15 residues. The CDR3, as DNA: TGTGCCAGCTCACCTTCCGGGGGCGGCAGTTATGGCTACACCTTC. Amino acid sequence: CASSPSGGGSYGYTF.

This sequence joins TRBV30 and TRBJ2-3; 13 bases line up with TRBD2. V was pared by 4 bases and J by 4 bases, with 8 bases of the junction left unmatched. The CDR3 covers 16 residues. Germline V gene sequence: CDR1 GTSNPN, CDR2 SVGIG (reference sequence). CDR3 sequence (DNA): TGTGCCTGGACGAGACTAGCGGGAGGTAGTGCAGATACGCAGTATTTT. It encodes CAWTRLAGGSADTQYF.

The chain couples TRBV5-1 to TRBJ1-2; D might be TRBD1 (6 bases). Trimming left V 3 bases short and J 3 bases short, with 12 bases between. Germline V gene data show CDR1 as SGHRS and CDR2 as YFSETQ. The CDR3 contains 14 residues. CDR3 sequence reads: CASSSAPGDYGYTF. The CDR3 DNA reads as TGCGCCAGCAGCTCGGCCCCAGGGGACTATGGCTACACCTTC.

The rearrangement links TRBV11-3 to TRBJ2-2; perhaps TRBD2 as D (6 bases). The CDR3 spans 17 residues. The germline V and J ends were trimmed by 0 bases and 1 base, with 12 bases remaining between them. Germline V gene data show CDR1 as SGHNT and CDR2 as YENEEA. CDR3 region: CASSLDLGGMNTGELFF. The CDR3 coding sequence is TGTGCCAGCAGCTTAGATCTAGGAGGGATGAACACCGGGGAGCTGTTTTTT.

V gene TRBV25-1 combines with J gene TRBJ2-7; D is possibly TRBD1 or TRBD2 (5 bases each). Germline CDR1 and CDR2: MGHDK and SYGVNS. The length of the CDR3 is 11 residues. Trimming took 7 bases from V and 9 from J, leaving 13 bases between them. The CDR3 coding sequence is TGTGCCAGCACCCGGACCGGGGCGCAGTACTTC. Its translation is CASTRTGAQYF.

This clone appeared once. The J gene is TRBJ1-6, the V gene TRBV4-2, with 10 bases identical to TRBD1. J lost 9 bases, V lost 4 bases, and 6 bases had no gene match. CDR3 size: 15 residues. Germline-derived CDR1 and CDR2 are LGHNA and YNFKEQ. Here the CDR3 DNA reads TGTGCCAGCAGCCGGGAGGACAGGGGGAGTTCACCCCTCCACTTT. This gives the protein CASSREDRGSSPLHF.

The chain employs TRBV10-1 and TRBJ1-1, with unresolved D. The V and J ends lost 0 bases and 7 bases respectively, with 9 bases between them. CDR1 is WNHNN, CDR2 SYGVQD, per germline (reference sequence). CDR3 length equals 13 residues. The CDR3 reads CASSESPGNEAFF. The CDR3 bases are TGCGCCAGCAGTGAGTCTCCGGGAAATGAAGCTTTCTTT.

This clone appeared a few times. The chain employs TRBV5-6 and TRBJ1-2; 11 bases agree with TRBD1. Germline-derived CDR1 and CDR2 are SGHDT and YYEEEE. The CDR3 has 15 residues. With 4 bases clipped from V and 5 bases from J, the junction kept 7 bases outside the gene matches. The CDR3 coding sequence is TGTGCCAGCAGCCCGGACAGGGGGCGCGGTTATGGCTACACCTTC. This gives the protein CASSPDRGRGYGYTF.

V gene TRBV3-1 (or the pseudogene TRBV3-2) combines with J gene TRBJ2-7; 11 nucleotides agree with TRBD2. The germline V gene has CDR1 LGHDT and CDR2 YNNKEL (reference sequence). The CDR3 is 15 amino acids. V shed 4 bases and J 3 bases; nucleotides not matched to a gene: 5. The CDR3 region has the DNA TGTGCCAGCAGCCCACCGACTAGCGGGGTCTACGAGCAGTACTTC. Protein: CASSPPTSGVYEQYF.